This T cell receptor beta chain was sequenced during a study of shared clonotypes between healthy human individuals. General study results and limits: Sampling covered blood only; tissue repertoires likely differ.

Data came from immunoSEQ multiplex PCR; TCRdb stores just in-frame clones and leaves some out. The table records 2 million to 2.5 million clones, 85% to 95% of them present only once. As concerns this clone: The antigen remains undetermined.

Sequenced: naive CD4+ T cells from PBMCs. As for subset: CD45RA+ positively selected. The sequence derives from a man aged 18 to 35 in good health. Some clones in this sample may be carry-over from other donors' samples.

The CDR3 DNA sequence: TGCAGCGCGACAGGGTCCCGGGAGGGAACCTTCTACAATGAGCAGTTCTTC. As protein: CSATGSREGTFYNEQFF. The genes are TRBV29-1 and TRBJ2-1, with a possible D match to TRBD2 (8 bases). The ends were cut back, 7 bases at V and 3 bases at J, with 25 bases in the middle. Germline V lookup: CDR1 SQVTM, CDR2 ANQGSEA. CDR3 length: 17 amino acids.